This T cell receptor beta chain was recorded in a study of cytomegalovirus exposure and HLA in healthy donors. Whole-study context: Among several hundred genotyped donors, 65% to 90% fell in the Caucasian-associated ancestry cluster. Regarding the study as a whole: Generally TCR sequences proved uncommon, though certain public TCRs appeared in numerous donors. HLA allele associations emerged for about 18,000 TCR beta sequences in a later analysis, at 0.05 false discovery rate.

A note on this clone: Its antigen is not known.

The PCR was carried out with 60 Vbeta primers and 13 Jbeta primers. Generated by immunoSEQ multiplex PCR, the TCRdb table keeps only in-frame clones and is missing some. The sample holds about 160,000 clones, approximately 70% seen once. The CDR3 consists of 17 residues. CDR1 is SEHNR and CDR2 is FQNEAQ in the germline V gene (reference sequence). V lost 3 bases, J lost 3 bases, and 18 bases lay in between. The rearrangement uses TRBV7-9 and TRBJ1-5, with a tentative D call TRBD1 (5 bases). The sequence came from a man aged 35-49 years in good health and CMV-seropositive. The sequenced sample was PBMCs. The CDR3 DNA is TGTGCCAGCAGCTTTGGAGGGGTAACCGATCTCAATCAGCCCCAGCATTTT. Translation: CASSFGGVTDLNQPQHF.